Below are 26 T cell receptor beta chains sequenced from a single sample in a study of cytomegalovirus exposure and HLA in healthy donors listed by TCRdb under 2017. Libraries came from the immunoSEQ multiplex PCR assay. A mixture of 60 forward primers for TCR Vbeta segments and 13 reverse primers for TCR Jbeta segments was used in the multiplex PCR. TCRdb took over this immuneACCESS table, retaining in-frame rearrangements with V and J assigned. Such tables are incomplete; in checked studies, under half of the missing clones stem from an unresolved V gene, and the remainder is unexplained. Counted in this sample were 95,000 to 100,000 clones; about 80% of them appeared once. Together, the top ten hold roughly 4.1% of the sample. Material: PBMCs. The source is a man aged 35 to 55 in good health and CMV-seronegative.

V usage is TRBV11-2 and J usage is TRBJ2-7, with D unclear. The V gene's germline CDR1 is SGHAT and CDR2 FQNNGV. The CDR3 has 15 residues. V lost 5 bases and J lost 2, with 16 bases in between. The CDR3 spells CASSGLEVRTYEQYF. The CDR3 DNA is TGTGCCAGCAGCGGGTTAGAGGTTCGCACCTACGAGCAGTACTTC. Using reference TRBV11-2 and TRBJ2-7 for the parts outside the CDR3, the full variable domain is EAGVAQSPRYKIIEKRQSVAFWCNPISGHATLYWYQQILGQGPKLLIQFQNNGVVDDSQLPKDRFSAERLKGVDSTLKIQPAKLEDSAVYLCASSGLEVRTYEQYFGPGTRLTVT.

V usage is TRBV6-6 and J usage is TRBJ2-7; 9 bases are a match to TRBD2. The junction had 8 bases not matched to a gene; V was cut back by 5 bases and J by 3 bases. This CDR3 comprises 15 residues. CDR1 is MNHNY, CDR2 SVGAGI, per germline (reference sequence). CDR3 bases: TGTGCCAGCAGTAATGGGCGGGGGGGACGCTACGAGCAGTACGTC. Protein product: CASSNGRGGRYEQYV.

The chain links TRBV7-9 to TRBJ2-7; 13 nucleotides align to TRBD2. V trimming: 1 base; J trimming: 7 bases; junction bases outside the gene matches: 7. The CDR3 sequence is 16 residues long. Germline CDR1 reads SEHNR; CDR2 reads FQNEAQ (reference sequence). The CDR3 reads CASSLGLAGGVGEQYV. CDR3 nucleotide sequence: TGTGCCAGCAGCTTAGGACTAGCGGGGGGCGTAGGAGAGCAGTACGTC.

This clone was found once. The V gene is TRBV6-1, the J gene TRBJ2-5; D possibly corresponds to TRBD1 (6 bases). V was clipped by 1 base and J by 4 bases, with 13 bases between them. In germline, CDR1 is MNHNS, CDR2 SASEGT. The CDR3 covers 15 residues. In DNA, the CDR3 is TGTGCCAGCAGTGAAGGACAGGTTCGGGGAGAGACCCAGTACTTC. Protein: CASSEGQVRGETQYF.

On this clone: Relative to the germline gene, one junction end is altered; a read error may explain this. This sequence joins TRBV20-1 and TRBJ2-5, with TRBD2 matching 9 bases. Germline lookup yields CDR1 DFQATT and CDR2 SNEGSKA (reference sequence). CDR3 length equals 11 residues. The CDR3 DNA reads TGCAGTGCTGGAACAGCGGGGGGTCGACACTTC. Protein product: CSAGTAGGRHF.

The chain combines TRBV7-9 with TRBJ2-7; 7 nucleotides align to TRBD1. Germline-derived CDR1 and CDR2 are SEHNR and FQNEAQ (reference sequence). Unmatched junction bases numbered 11, after V lost 4 bases and J lost 2 bases. The CDR3 runs 16 residues. CDR3 coding DNA: TGTGCCAGCAGCTCCGCCGGGACAGACAAAGCCTACGAGCAGTACTTC. As protein: CASSSAGTDKAYEQYF.

The V gene is TRBV28, the J gene TRBJ1-2, with D maybe TRBD1 (5 bases). The CDR3 is made up of 14 amino acids. Between the trimmed V and J ends, which lost 2 bases and 5 bases, there was a span of 12 bases. The V gene's germline CDR1 is MDHEN and CDR2 SYDVKM. CDR3 region: CASSLRDLVYGYTF. The CDR3 DNA reads TGTGCCAGCAGTTTAAGGGACTTAGTTTATGGCTACACCTTC.

V gene TRBV7-2 combines with J gene TRBJ1-2; TRBD1 agrees at 7 bases. Trimming at V came to 2 bases and at J to 1 base, leaving 4 bases not matched to a gene. CDR3 length: 15 residues. Germline loops: CDR1 SGHTA, CDR2 FQGNSA. The CDR3 DNA is TGTGCCAGCAGCTTATTCAGGGGGAGTAACTATGGCTACACCTTC. It encodes CASSLFRGSNYGYTF. Complete variable domain (other parts from reference TRBV7-2 and TRBJ1-2): GAGVSQSPSNKVTEKGKDVELRCDPISGHTALYWYRQSLGQGLEFLIYFQGNSAPDKSGLPSDRFSAERTGGSVSTLTIQRTQQEDSAVYLCASSLFRGSNYGYTFGSGTRLTVV.

In this sample, this clone turned up a few times. V usage is TRBV5-6 and J usage is TRBJ1-5, with D unresolved. V was cut by 2 bases and J by 0 bases, with 6 bases left in between. The CDR3 runs 14 residues. Germline loops: CDR1 SGHDT, CDR2 YYEEEE. CDR3 bases: TGTGCCAGCAGCTTCGGGATTAGCAATCAGCCCCAGCATTTT. Translating gives CASSFGISNQPQHF.

The rearrangement joins TRBV7-6 to TRBJ2-1; 13 positions match TRBD2. V trimming: 6 bases; J trimming: 7 bases; junction bases outside the gene matches: 9. The CDR3 sequence is 16 residues long. Per the germline V gene, CDR1 is SGHVS and CDR2 is FNYEAQ. The CDR3 region has the DNA TGTGCCAGCAGTTCCGGACTAGCGGGGGCCCCTAATGAGCAGTTCTTC. It yields the protein CASSSGLAGAPNEQFF.

The chain carries TRBV29-1 and TRBJ2-7, with TRBD1 matching over 7 bases. Germline V gene sequence: CDR1 SQVTM, CDR2 ANQGSEA. The CDR3 sequence is 14 residues long. V dropped 4 bases and J dropped 1; count of bases not matched to a gene: 7. The DNA of the CDR3 is TGCAGCGTTGGAACAGGGGATCTGTCCTACGAGCAGTACTTC. It is translated as CSVGTGDLSYEQYF.

V is TRBV5-1 and J is TRBJ1-1, with D tentatively TRBD1 (5 bases). Germline loops: CDR1 SGHRS, CDR2 YFSETQ. V was shortened by 7 bases and J by 3 bases, with 16 bases between the two germline ends. This CDR3 is built from 14 residues. This chain's CDR3 is CASRQGTLDTEAFF. Written as DNA, the CDR3 is TGCGCCAGCCGTCAGGGTACCTTGGACACTGAAGCTTTCTTT. Full variable domain (remainder filled in from reference TRBV5-1 and TRBJ1-1): KAGVTQTPRYLIKTRGQQVTLSCSPISGHRSVSWYQQTPGQGLQFLFEYFSETQRNKGNFPGRFSGRQFSNSRSEMNVSTLELGDSALYLCASRQGTLDTEAFFGQGTRLTVV.

The chain couples TRBV18 to TRBJ2-7; 7 nucleotides align to TRBD2. V shed 2 bases and J 7 bases; nucleotides not matched to a gene: 8. The CDR3 runs to 14 residues. Germline values: CDR1 KGHSH, CDR2 LQKENI. CDR3 nucleotides: TGTGCCAGCTCACCAGCGCAGGACGGGGGGGAGCAGTACTTC. Its translation: CASSPAQDGGEQYF. Full variable domain (missing parts from reference TRBV18 and TRBJ2-7): NAGVMQNPRHLVRRRGQEARLRCSPMKGHSHVYWYRQLPEEGLKFMVYLQKENIIDESGMPKERFSAEFPKEGPSILRIQQVVRGDSAAYFCASSPAQDGGEQYFGPGTRLTVT.

V gene TRBV5-6 combines with J gene TRBJ1-1; tentatively, D is TRBD1 (6 bases). The CDR3 is 14 amino acids. With 0 bases removed from V and 4 bases from J, the gap between germline ends came to 10 bases. Germline values: CDR1 SGHDT, CDR2 YYEEEE. In DNA, the CDR3 is TGTGCCAGCAGCTTGGTGGCAGGGGCCACTGAAGCTTTCTTT. As protein: CASSLVAGATEAFF.

V usage is TRBV2 and J usage is TRBJ2-1; 11 bases agree with TRBD2. Looked up from germline, CDR1 is SNHLY and CDR2 is FYNNEI. J lost 9 bases, V lost 7 bases, and 11 bases had no gene match. There are 15 residues in the CDR3. The CDR3 DNA is TGTGCCAGCATTCCTAGCGGGGGGTTCATCAGTGAGCAGTTCTTC. Translating it yields CASIPSGGFISEQFF.

Remarks on this clone: A junction end diverges from the germline sequence, so it may reflect a read error. The sample holds other DNA sequences that translate to the same CDR3. The CDR3 loop is CASSGATGFYNSPLHF. As DNA, the CDR3 is TGTGCCAGCAGTGGGGCGACAGGGTTCTATAATTCCCCCCTCCACTTT. This chain joins TRBV2 and TRBJ1-6, with TRBD1 identical over 7 bases. CDR3 length: 16 residues. CDR1 and CDR2 from the germline V gene are SNHLY and FYNNEI.

This clone has just a few counts. The rearrangement joins TRBV7-9 to TRBJ1-6; TRBD1 matches 7 bases. CDR3 length equals 19 residues. The germline V gene encodes CDR1 SEHNR and CDR2 FQNEAQ (reference sequence). V dropped 5 bases and J dropped 9; count of bases not matched to a gene: 22. The CDR3 region has the DNA TGTGCCAGCAGCATTGGTAGACAGGGTGCAGGCCGATCGGGTTCACCCCTCCACTTT. This sequence encodes CASSIGRQGAGRSGSPLHF.

The CDR3 here is CASSATGGSSGNTIYF. The CDR3 DNA sequence: TGTGCCAGCTCAGCTACAGGGGGGAGCTCTGGAAACACCATATATTTT. This chain connects TRBV18 to TRBJ1-3; 8 positions match TRBD1. This CDR3 is built from 16 residues. Germline V gives CDR1 KGHSH, CDR2 LQKENI. J lost 0 bases, V lost 5 bases, and 6 bases had no gene match.

The chain links TRBV29-1 to TRBJ2-3; 7 bases fit TRBD2. The CDR3 totals 15 residues. Per the germline V gene, CDR1 is SQVTM and CDR2 is ANQGSEA. J gave up 1 base and V 8 bases, and 12 bases lay outside the gene matches. In DNA form, the CDR3 reads TGCAGCACACGCCGTCTAGCGGAGGGCACAGATACGCAGTATTTT. Its protein is CSTRRLAEGTDTQYF.

The genes are TRBV28 and TRBJ1-1; tentatively, D is TRBD1 (5 bases). The CDR3 spans 14 residues. The ends were cut back, 4 bases at V and 5 bases at J, with 14 bases in the middle. Germline loops: CDR1 MDHEN, CDR2 SYDVKM. The CDR3 loop is CASSYRLSGTEAFF. The CDR3 DNA reads as TGTGCCAGCAGTTACAGGTTGTCAGGGACTGAAGCTTTCTTT.

V usage is TRBV4-2 and J usage is TRBJ2-3; weak D call: TRBD1 (5 bases). The V gene lost 3 bases and the J gene lost 1 base, with 8 bases spanning the gap. Germline CDR1 and CDR2: LGHNA and YNFKEQ. The CDR3 loop spans 14 amino acids. CDR3 sequence: CASSQGLRTDTQYF. CDR3 bases: TGTGCCAGCAGCCAGGGGCTTCGCACAGATACGCAGTATTTT.

The chain has TRBV2 and TRBJ2-7; tentatively, D is TRBD2 (6 bases). The V end lost 1 base, the J end lost 2 bases, and 21 bases lay between the germline ends. This CDR3 has 18 amino acids. From germline, CDR1 is SNHLY and CDR2 FYNNEI. The CDR3 DNA reads TGTGCCAGCAGTGAAGGTCCCTCTCGTGGGACTTCGCCCTACGAGCAGTACGTC. Its translation is CASSEGPSRGTSPYEQYV.

As to this clone: One end of the junction varies from germline; a read error may be responsible. Different DNA sequences within this sample yield the same CDR3. J is TRBJ1-6 and V is TRBV7-2, with D uncertain. Germline lookup yields CDR1 SGHTA and CDR2 FQGNSA. This CDR3 contains 15 residues. CDR3 residues: CASSLISSYNSPLHF. The CDR3 DNA is TGTGCCAGCAGCCTTATATCCTCCTATAATTCCCCCCTCCACTTT.

This chain links TRBV19 with TRBJ1-1; unclear D gene. V gave up 0 bases and J gave up 4 bases, with 12 bases separating them. CDR3 size: 15 residues. Germline lookup yields CDR1 LNHDA and CDR2 SQIVND (reference sequence). In DNA form, the CDR3 reads TGTGCCAGTAGTATAGATCCCCGGGGAATCACTGAAGCTTTCTTT. This encodes CASSIDPRGITEAFF.

This sequence joins TRBV5-1 and TRBJ2-3; 12 bases agree with TRBD1. Germline V lookup: CDR1 SGHRS, CDR2 YFSETQ. V was pared by 4 bases and J by 6 bases, with 9 bases of the junction left unmatched. The CDR3 is 16 residues long. The DNA for the CDR3 is TGCGCCAGCAGCGGGACCGGGACAGGGGGCAAGGATACGCAGTATTTT. Encoded protein: CASSGTGTGGKDTQYF.

The V gene is TRBV5-1, the J gene TRBJ1-2; D ambiguous. CDR1 and CDR2 (germline): SGHRS, YFSETQ. The V and J ends lost 2 bases and 8 bases respectively, with 13 bases between them. The CDR3 length is 13 residues. CDR3 bases: TGCGCCAGCAGCTTTGACAATTCCGCAGGCTACACCTTC. Residues: CASSFDNSAGYTF.